The present entry profiles one T cell receptor beta chain with its context. The data belong to a study of OX40 agonist ivuxolimab in advanced cancers. TCRdb's copy holds only in-frame clones and misses some; the assay was immunoSEQ multiplex PCR. The table has under 70,000 clones, 92% seen once. The clonotype comes from an adult with an advanced solid tumor such as melanoma, head and neck, liver or kidney cancer. The sequencing here drew on CD4+ or CD8+ T cells sorted from blood, taken in a trial of the OX40 agonist ivuxolimab.

This CDR3 reads CASSIGQGRSFQETQYF. CDR3 DNA sequence: TGTGCCAGTAGTATAGGCCAGGGGCGATCCTTCCAAGAGACCCAGTACTTC. The V and J genes are TRBV19 and TRBJ2-5, with a possible D match to TRBD1 (6 bases). Trimming took 1 base from V and 1 from J, leaving 16 bases between them. Germline V gene lookup returns CDR1 LNHDA and CDR2 SQIVND (reference sequence). The CDR3 loop spans 17 amino acids.